The 14 T cell receptor beta chains reported below all come from one sample, sequenced in a study of shared clonotypes between healthy human individuals. The protocol was immunoSEQ multiplex PCR, while the TCRdb copy is restricted to in-frame clones and leaves out a portion. This repertoire shows a few million clones, more than 80% found once; its top ten account for about 0.13%. The sample comprised naive CD4+ T cells sorted from blood. Documented subset: CD45RA+ positively selected. Every receptor here comes from a man between 18 and 29 years old in good health.

V gene TRBV2 combines with J gene TRBJ2-5; 10 nucleotides match TRBD2. The CDR3 sequence is 16 residues long. Germline assignment: CDR1 SNHLY and CDR2 FYNNEI. The junction had 8 bases not matched to a gene; V was cut back by 2 bases and J by 5 bases. As DNA, the CDR3 is TGTGCCAGCAGTGAAAGAAGCGGGGGGGCAAAGGAGACCCAGTACTTC. It yields the protein CASSERSGGAKETQYF.

The genes are TRBV6-6 and TRBJ1-6, with 7 positions matching TRBD1. The V gene end was trimmed by 6 bases and the J gene end by 10 bases; junction bases not matched to a gene: 9. This CDR3 is 14 amino acids long. CDR1 MNHNY and CDR2 SVGAGI come from the germline V gene (reference sequence). CDR3 sequence: CASSYRGEGSPLHF. CDR3 DNA sequence: TGTGCCAGCAGCTACAGGGGAGAAGGATCACCCCTCCACTTT.

The rearrangement links TRBV18 to TRBJ1-2; no reliable D call. The CDR3 totals 13 residues. Germline V gene data show CDR1 as KGHSH and CDR2 as LQKENI. V lost 6 bases, J lost 3 bases, and 11 bases lay in between. The CDR3: CASSPTTYYGYTF. The CDR3, as DNA: TGTGCCAGCTCCCCTACTACGTACTATGGCTACACCTTC.

The J gene is TRBJ2-7, the V gene TRBV7-9; the D gene is possibly TRBD1 (5 bases). The CDR3 is 14 amino acids. Germline lookup yields CDR1 SEHNR and CDR2 FQNEAQ (reference sequence). Trimming pared 5 bases from V and 4 bases from J, leaving 15 bases between. Here the CDR3 reads CASSPLQGKYEQYF. The CDR3 nucleotides read TGTGCCAGCAGCCCTCTGCAGGGAAAGTACGAGCAGTACTTC.

V gene TRBV4-1 combines with J gene TRBJ1-6; D not certain. The germline CDR1 and CDR2 sequences are MGHRA and YSYEKL. The CDR3 loop spans 16 amino acids. Trimming removed 1 base from V and 7 bases from J, with 14 bases in between. The CDR3 sequence is CASSQGLEFRNSPLHF. In nucleotides, the CDR3 is TGCGCCAGCAGCCAAGGTCTTGAGTTTCGGAATTCACCCCTCCACTTT.

Only one count was recorded for this clone. V is TRBV6-4 and J is TRBJ2-2; 9 bases are a match to TRBD2. The V segment lost 2 bases and the J segment 9 bases; nucleotides outside the gene matches: 16. CDR1 is MRHNA and CDR2 is SNTAGT in the germline V gene. The CDR3 contains 18 residues. CDR3 sequence reads: CASSDHHPSGTDQRELFF. CDR3 nucleotide sequence: TGTGCCAGCAGTGACCATCATCCTAGCGGGACAGATCAGAGGGAGCTGTTTTTT.

The rearrangement uses TRBV7-4 and TRBJ2-1; D ambiguous. V was clipped by 1 base and J by 9 bases, with 7 bases between them. There are 12 residues in the CDR3. The germline gives CDR1 SGHVT, CDR2 SQSDAQ. CDR3 residues: CASSLVRCEQFF. The DNA of the CDR3 is TGTGCCAGCAGCTTAGTAAGGTGTGAGCAGTTCTTC.

The sample holds one count of this clone. The chain couples TRBV4-1 to TRBJ2-2; either TRBD1 or TRBD2 may fit D (6 bases each). V lost 0 bases to trimming and J lost 0 bases, with 11 bases between them. Germline assignment: CDR1 MGHRA and CDR2 YSYEKL. There are 17 residues in the CDR3. CDR3 in DNA: TGCGCCAGCAGCCAAGACTGGGGGGCATCGAACACCGGGGAGCTGTTTTTT. It translates to CASSQDWGASNTGELFF.

This chain links TRBV6-1 with TRBJ1-2; D not resolved. The CDR3 is made up of 14 amino acids. Germline V lookup: CDR1 MNHNS, CDR2 SASEGT. Trimming left V 7 bases short and J 2 bases short, with 14 bases between. CDR3 residues: CASTGGQKNYGYTF. The CDR3 DNA reads TGTGCCAGCACGGGCGGGCAGAAGAACTATGGCTACACCTTC.

Details on this clone: Germline is not matched at one junction end, which may reflect a read error. The chain combines TRBV6-5 with TRBJ1-5; maybe TRBD1 (5 bases). There are 14 residues in the CDR3. Germline V lookup: CDR1 MNHEY, CDR2 SVGAGI. CDR3 sequence reads: CATSYGGSNQPQHF. CDR3 coding DNA: TGTGCCACCAGTTATGGGGGTAGCAATCAGCCCCAGCATTTT.

The V call is TRBV5-1, the J call TRBJ2-2; tentatively, D is TRBD1 (6 bases). The CDR3 totals 14 residues. Germline CDR1 and CDR2: SGHRS and YFSETQ. The V gene lost 6 bases and the J gene lost 4 bases, with 13 bases spanning the gap. CDR3 in amino acids: CASNQGSSTGELFF. In nucleotides, the CDR3 is TGCGCCAGCAACCAGGGGTCCAGCACCGGGGAGCTGTTTTTT.

The rearrangement uses TRBV5-1 and TRBJ2-5; 7 bases line up with TRBD2. Germline V lookup: CDR1 SGHRS, CDR2 YFSETQ. Trimming at V came to 1 base and at J to 5 bases, leaving 11 bases not matched to a gene. This CDR3 is built from 16 residues. The CDR3 DNA follows: TGCGCCAGCAGCTTGAACCCCCGGACTAGTTGGGAGACCCAGTACTTC. It yields the protein CASSLNPRTSWETQYF.

The chain employs TRBV7-8 and TRBJ1-2, with TRBD1 identical over 8 bases. The CDR3 is made up of 14 amino acids. V shed 5 bases, J shed 8 bases, and the junction held 10 bases outside the gene matches. Germline V gene lookup returns CDR1 SGHVS and CDR2 FQNEAQ. Written as DNA, the CDR3 is TGTGCCAGCAGCGGAGCGACAGGGGTGGGCGGCTACACCTTC. Its translation is CASSGATGVGGYTF.

This rearrangement joins TRBV25-1 to TRBJ1-1; the D is unclear. Trimming stripped 6 bases from V and 0 bases from J, with 14 bases between. This CDR3 region has 15 residues. The germline V gene has CDR1 MGHDK and CDR2 SYGVNS. CDR3 sequence (DNA): TGTGCCAGCAGACCCCCACAGCAATTGAACACTGAAGCTTTCTTT. Its translation: CASRPPQQLNTEAFF.